This T cell receptor (beta chain) was captured in a study of blood T cell repertoires in COVID-19. Background on the study: Material from acute and convalescent COVID-19 was sourced from the United States, Italy and Spain.

Profiling relied on immunoSEQ multiplex PCR, and the TCRdb table lists in-frame clones only, not all of them. Altogether over 75,000 clones are present, less than 90% being singletons, with the ten largest covering about 10%. Germline CDR1 is SGHKS and CDR2 is YYEKEE (reference sequence). The CDR3 extends over 17 amino acids. V shed 2 bases and J shed 3 bases, with 21 bases lying between them. The rearrangement links TRBV5-5 to TRBJ2-7; D remains ambiguous. This TCR derives from a human donor in a cohort sampled during active COVID-19. Sample: peripheral blood. CDR3 DNA sequence: TGTGCCAGCAGCTTTCCCCACTCACTGCAACCGGTCTACGAGCAGTACTTC. Protein product: CASSFPHSLQPVYEQYF.